This T cell receptor beta chain was captured by sequencing in a study of T cells in Graves' hyperthyroidism and ophthalmopathy. Study as a whole: Peripheral blood was secured at the point of initial diagnosis, before any treatment.

J lost 8 bases, V lost 3 bases, and 11 bases had no gene match. The CDR3 contains 15 residues. Per germline, CDR1 SGHRS and CDR2 YFSETQ. TCR beta CDR3 regions were amplified from RNA. Using the HTBI primer set, a first-round RT-PCR was run on the TCR CDR3. TCRdb called the multiplex PCR reads again in MiXCR, with one record for every CDR3 protein. The sample has about half a million distinct CDR3 sequences; around 20% are singletons. Notes on the study in general: Ophthalmopathy was distinguished from stable hyperthyroidism by 13 V-J signatures. Most thyroid clonotypes with frequency above 0.001 were detected in blood.

This clonotype was detected ten times or more. Its specificity is unknown. This TCR derives from a man aged 40-50 years with Graves' ophthalmopathy. The chain couples TRBV5-1 to TRBJ2-1, with 7 bases identical to TRBD1. Material: blood. The CDR3 reads CASSSGTVLVDEQFF. Here the CDR3 DNA reads TGCGCCAGCAGCTCAGGGACAGTCCTAGTGGATGAGCAGTTCTTC.